Below are 11 T cell receptor beta chains sequenced from a single sample in a study of graft-versus-host responses after intestinal transplantation. Repertoires were generated with immunoSEQ multiplex PCR, while TCRdb's copy carries only in-frame clones and drops some. The sample records 15,000 to 20,000 clones, 82% being singletons. Grafts had their tissue processed, releasing intraepithelial and lamina propria lymphocytes. This sample comprised ileum tissue, obtained 17 days after transplant. These receptors all stem from a human patient who received an intestinal transplant, so some T cells may come from the graft donor.

The rearrangement uses TRBV5-4 and TRBJ2-7, with TRBD1 identical over 9 bases. Germline CDR1 reads SGHNT; CDR2 reads YYREEE (reference sequence). The CDR3 runs 16 residues. The junction had 15 bases not matched to a gene; V was cut back by 7 bases and J by 4 bases. The CDR3 DNA follows: TGTGCCAGCGGCCCGTATGGGGGACAGGGTCGGTACGAGCAGTACTTC. Translating it yields CASGPYGGQGRYEQYF.

The V gene is TRBV6-1, the J gene TRBJ1-2; D is ambiguous. V lost 6 bases, J lost 4 bases, and 18 bases lay in between. Germline CDR1 MNHNS, CDR2 SASEGT. CDR3 length equals 15 residues. CDR3 amino acids: CASSRPNGLSYGYTF. The CDR3, as DNA: TGTGCCAGCAGCCGACCCAACGGACTGAGCTATGGCTACACCTTC.

J is TRBJ1-5 and V is TRBV9, with a possible D match to TRBD1 (5 bases). This CDR3 spans 15 amino acids. The germline gives CDR1 SGDLS, CDR2 YYNGEE. Trimming took off 4 bases at V and 7 bases at J, with 18 bases between the two ends. DNA of the CDR3: TGTGCCAGCAGCCCGTCCGCAGGGTTCGACCAGCCCCAGCATTTT. Protein: CASSPSAGFDQPQHF.

The chain couples TRBV4-1 to TRBJ2-7, with D tentatively TRBD1 (5 bases). The CDR3 is made up of 17 amino acids. V lost 0 bases, J lost 3 bases, and 18 bases lay in between. CDR1 is MGHRA and CDR2 is YSYEKL in the germline V gene. CDR3 region: CASSQDVTALWFYEQYF. The CDR3, as DNA: TGCGCCAGCAGCCAAGATGTGACAGCTCTTTGGTTCTACGAGCAGTACTTC.

CDR3 bases: TGTGCCAGCACTTTTTGGGGAAGCTCCTACGAGCAGTACTTC. It codes for CASTFWGSSYEQYF. V and J are TRBV28 and TRBJ2-7; D is undetermined. The V and J ends lost 7 bases and 0 bases respectively, with 13 bases between them. This CDR3 has 14 residues. CDR1 and CDR2 (germline): MDHEN, SYDVKM.

The J gene is TRBJ2-1, the V gene TRBV4-3; the D is unclear. The CDR3 sequence is 13 residues long. Per germline, CDR1 LGHNA and CDR2 YSLEER. Between the trimmed V and J ends, which lost 0 bases and 6 bases, there was a span of 6 bases. The CDR3 protein is CASSQELGNEQFF. CDR3 bases: TGCGCCAGCAGCCAAGAGTTGGGCAATGAGCAGTTCTTC.

The chain recombines TRBV9 with TRBJ2-3; 10 bases align to TRBD1. The germline CDR1 and CDR2 sequences are SGDLS and YYNGEE. CDR3 size: 16 residues. The V segment lost 0 bases and the J segment 3 bases; nucleotides outside the gene matches: 4. Here the CDR3 reads CASSVEGTGVTDTQYF. The CDR3, as DNA: TGTGCCAGCAGCGTAGAGGGGACAGGGGTTACAGATACGCAGTATTTT.

This clone was counted a single time. The chain couples TRBV25-1 to TRBJ2-6; 7 positions agree with TRBD1. This CDR3 is built from 17 residues. Germline values: CDR1 MGHDK, CDR2 SYGVNS. The junction had 6 bases not matched to a gene; V was cut back by 4 bases and J by 0 bases. The CDR3 loop reads CASSADRALSGANVLTF. As DNA, the CDR3 is TGTGCCAGCAGTGCCGACAGGGCCCTCTCTGGGGCCAACGTCCTGACTTTC.

The V gene is TRBV4-1, the J gene TRBJ2-7; D is unresolved. Germline lookup yields CDR1 MGHRA and CDR2 YSYEKL. This CDR3 has 15 amino acids. V dropped 0 bases and J dropped 0 bases, with 9 bases sitting between them. The CDR3 reads CASSQESGSSYEQYF. DNA for the CDR3: TGCGCCAGCAGCCAAGAATCTGGCAGCTCCTACGAGCAGTACTTC.

This chain links TRBV28 with TRBJ2-7; D perhaps matches TRBD1 (6 bases). Germline V lookup: CDR1 MDHEN, CDR2 SYDVKM. This CDR3 has 14 amino acids. V lost 5 bases and J lost 4, with 15 bases in between. The CDR3 reads CASSERDKSYEQYF. The CDR3 DNA follows: TGTGCCAGCAGTGAAAGGGACAAGAGTTACGAGCAGTACTTC.

V usage is TRBV9 and J usage is TRBJ2-6, with D uncertain. The CDR3 length is 14 residues. CDR1 is SGDLS and CDR2 is YYNGEE in the germline V gene. V was pared by 4 bases and J by 0 bases, with 5 bases between. CDR3: CASSPYSGANVLTF. The CDR3 coding sequence is TGTGCCAGCAGCCCCTACTCTGGGGCCAACGTCCTGACTTTC.